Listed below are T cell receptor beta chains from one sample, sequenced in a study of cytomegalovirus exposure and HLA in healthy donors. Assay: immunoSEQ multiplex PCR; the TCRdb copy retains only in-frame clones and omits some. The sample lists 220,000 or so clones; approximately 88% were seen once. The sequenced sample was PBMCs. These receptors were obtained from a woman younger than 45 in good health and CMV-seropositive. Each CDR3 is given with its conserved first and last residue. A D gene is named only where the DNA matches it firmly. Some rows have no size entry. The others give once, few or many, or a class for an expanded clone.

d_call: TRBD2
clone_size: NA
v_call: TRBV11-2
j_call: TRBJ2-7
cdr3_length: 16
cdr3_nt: TGTGCCAGCAGCTTAGTGTTGTCGAGCGGGGGCCACGAGCAGTACTTC
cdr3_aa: CASSLVLSSGGHEQYF

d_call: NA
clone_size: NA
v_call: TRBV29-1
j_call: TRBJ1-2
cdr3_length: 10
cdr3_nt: TGCAGCGTTGAGGGAGGTGGCTACACCTTC
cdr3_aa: CSVEGGGYTF

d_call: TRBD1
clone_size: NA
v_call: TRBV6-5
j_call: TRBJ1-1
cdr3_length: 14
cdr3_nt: TGTGCCAGCGGAAGACAGGGAGGGAACACTGAAGCTTTCTTT
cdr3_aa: CASGRQGGNTEAFF

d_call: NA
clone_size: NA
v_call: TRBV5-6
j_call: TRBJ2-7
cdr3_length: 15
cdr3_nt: TGTGCCAGCAGCTTGAGCGGGTCCCTCGTCTACGAGCAGTACTTC
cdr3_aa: CASSLSGSLVYEQYF

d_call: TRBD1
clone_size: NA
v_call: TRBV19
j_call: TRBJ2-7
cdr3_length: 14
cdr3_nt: TGTGCCAGTAGTCGCTGGCAGGGGGCCGACGAGCAGTACTTC
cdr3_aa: CASSRWQGADEQYF

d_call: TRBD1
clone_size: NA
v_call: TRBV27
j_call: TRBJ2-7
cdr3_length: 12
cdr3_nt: TGTGCCAGCAGTCAGGGGGCCTACGAGCAGTACTTC
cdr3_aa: CASSQGAYEQYF

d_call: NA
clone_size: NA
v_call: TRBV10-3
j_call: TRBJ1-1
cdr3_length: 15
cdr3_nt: TGTGCCATCAGTGAGTCAATGGGGACAAACACTGAAGCTTTCTTT
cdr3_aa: CAISESMGTNTEAFF

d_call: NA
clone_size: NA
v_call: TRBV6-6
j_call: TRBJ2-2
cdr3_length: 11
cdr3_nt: TGTGCCAGCAGTTTCACCGGGGAGCTGTTTTTT
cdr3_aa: CASSFTGELFF

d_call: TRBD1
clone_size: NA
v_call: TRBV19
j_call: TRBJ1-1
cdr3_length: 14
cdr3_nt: TGTGCCAGTAGCAGGGACAGGGTTGGTACTGAAGCTTTCTTT
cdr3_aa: CASSRDRVGTEAFF

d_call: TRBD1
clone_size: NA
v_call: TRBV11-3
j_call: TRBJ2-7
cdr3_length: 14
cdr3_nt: TGTGCCAGCAGCTCCCAGGGACAGGGGAGTCAGCAGTACTTC
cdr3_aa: CASSSQGQGSQQYF

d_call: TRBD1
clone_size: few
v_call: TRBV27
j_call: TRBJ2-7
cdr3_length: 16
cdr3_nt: TGTGCCAGCAGTTTATCTTCCGGGACAGGGAGAAACGAGCAGTACTTC
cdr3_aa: CASSLSSGTGRNEQYF

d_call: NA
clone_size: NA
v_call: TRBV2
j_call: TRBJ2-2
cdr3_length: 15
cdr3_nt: TGTGCCAGCACGGCCTCGGGAGTGGACATTGGGGAGCTGTTTTTT
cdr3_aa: CASTASGVDIGELFF

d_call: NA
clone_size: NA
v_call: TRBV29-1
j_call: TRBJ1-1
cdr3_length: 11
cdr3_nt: TGCAGCGTAGCCAGAGGTTCCGAAGCTTTCTTT
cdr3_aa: CSVARGSEAFF

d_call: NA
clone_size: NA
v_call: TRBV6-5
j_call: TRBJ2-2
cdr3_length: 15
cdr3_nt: TGTGCCAGCAACCCTGGGGGGCCCACAACCGGGGAGCTGTTTTTT
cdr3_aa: CASNPGGPTTGELFF

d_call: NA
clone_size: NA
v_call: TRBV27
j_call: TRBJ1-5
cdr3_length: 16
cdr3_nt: TGTGCCAGCAGACCTACACGGGGAATAGTCGATCAGCCCCAGCATTTT
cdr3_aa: CASRPTRGIVDQPQHF

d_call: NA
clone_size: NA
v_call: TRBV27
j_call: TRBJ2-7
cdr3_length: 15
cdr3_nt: TGTGCCAGCAGTTTTCTGGCAGACAACTCCTACGAGCAGTACTTC
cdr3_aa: CASSFLADNSYEQYF

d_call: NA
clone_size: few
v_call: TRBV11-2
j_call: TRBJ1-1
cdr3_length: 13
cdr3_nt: TGTGCCAGCAGCTGGAACGGGGTTACTGAAGCTTTCTTT
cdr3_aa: CASSWNGVTEAFF

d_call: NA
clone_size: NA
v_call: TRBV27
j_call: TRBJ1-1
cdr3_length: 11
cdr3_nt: TGTGCCAGTGTAGGGTCCACTGAAGCTTTCTTT
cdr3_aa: CASVGSTEAFF

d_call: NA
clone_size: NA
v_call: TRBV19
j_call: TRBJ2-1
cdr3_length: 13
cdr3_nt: TGTGCCAGTAGTCTTCGCCGGGACAATGAGCAGTTCTTC
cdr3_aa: CASSLRRDNEQFF

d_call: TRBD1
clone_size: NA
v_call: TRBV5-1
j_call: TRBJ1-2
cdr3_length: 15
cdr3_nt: TGCGCCAGCAGCTTGGTTGTGACAGGGGGCTATGGCTACACCTTC
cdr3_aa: CASSLVVTGGYGYTF

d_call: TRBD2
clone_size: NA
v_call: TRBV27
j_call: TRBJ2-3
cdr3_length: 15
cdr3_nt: TGTGCCAGCAGTAAGGCGGGAGGGCATAGAGATACGCAGTATTTT
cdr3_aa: CASSKAGGHRDTQYF

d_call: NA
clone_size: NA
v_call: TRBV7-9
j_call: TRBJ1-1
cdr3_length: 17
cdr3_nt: TGTGCCAGCAGCTTAGTGGGGGCCGCGGGCATGAACACTGAAGCTTTCTTT
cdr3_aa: CASSLVGAAGMNTEAFF

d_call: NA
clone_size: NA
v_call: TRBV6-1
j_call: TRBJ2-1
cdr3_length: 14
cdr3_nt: TGTGCCAGCAGTGAAAGCCAGATTCAGAATGAGCAGTTCTTC
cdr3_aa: CASSESQIQNEQFF

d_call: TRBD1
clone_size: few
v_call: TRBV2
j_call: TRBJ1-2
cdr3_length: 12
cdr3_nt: TGTGCCAGCAGGGACAGGGTGTATGGCTACACCTTC
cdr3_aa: CASRDRVYGYTF

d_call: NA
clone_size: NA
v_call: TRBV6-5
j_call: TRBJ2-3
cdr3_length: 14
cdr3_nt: TGTGCCAGCAGTTACGTCAGGGGGGCAGATACGCAGTATTTT
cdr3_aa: CASSYVRGADTQYF

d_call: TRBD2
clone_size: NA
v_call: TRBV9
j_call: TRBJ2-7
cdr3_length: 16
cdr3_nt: TGTGCCAGCAGCGAGGGGGGGAGCGGGAGGTCCTACGAGCAGTACTTC
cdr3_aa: CASSEGGSGRSYEQYF

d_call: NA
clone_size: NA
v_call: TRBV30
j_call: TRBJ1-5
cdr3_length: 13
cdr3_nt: TGTGCCTGGAGTGTACAGGGTCAACAGCCCCAGCATTTT
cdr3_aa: CAWSVQGQQPQHF

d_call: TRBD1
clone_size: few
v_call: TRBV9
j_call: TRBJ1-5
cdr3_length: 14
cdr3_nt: TGTGCCAGCAATTCCGGGACAGGGAATCAGCCCCAGCATTTT
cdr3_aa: CASNSGTGNQPQHF

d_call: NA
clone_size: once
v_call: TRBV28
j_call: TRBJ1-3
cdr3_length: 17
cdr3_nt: TGTGCCAGCAGTACCGTCGCAGGGAGAACGGCTGGAAACACCATATATTTT
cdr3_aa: CASSTVAGRTAGNTIYF

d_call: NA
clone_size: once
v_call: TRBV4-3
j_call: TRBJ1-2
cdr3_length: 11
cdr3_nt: TGCGCCAGCAGCCAAGATTCAGGCTACACCTTC
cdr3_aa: CASSQDSGYTF

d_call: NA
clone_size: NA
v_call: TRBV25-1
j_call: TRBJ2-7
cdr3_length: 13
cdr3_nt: TGTGCCAGCAGTCCACCCCGAGGTTACGAGCAGTACTTC
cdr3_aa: CASSPPRGYEQYF

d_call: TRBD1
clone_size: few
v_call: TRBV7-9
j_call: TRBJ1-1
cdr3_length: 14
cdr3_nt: TGTGCCAGCAGCCCTGATAGGACAGGGTCTGAAGCTTTCTTT
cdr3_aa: CASSPDRTGSEAFF